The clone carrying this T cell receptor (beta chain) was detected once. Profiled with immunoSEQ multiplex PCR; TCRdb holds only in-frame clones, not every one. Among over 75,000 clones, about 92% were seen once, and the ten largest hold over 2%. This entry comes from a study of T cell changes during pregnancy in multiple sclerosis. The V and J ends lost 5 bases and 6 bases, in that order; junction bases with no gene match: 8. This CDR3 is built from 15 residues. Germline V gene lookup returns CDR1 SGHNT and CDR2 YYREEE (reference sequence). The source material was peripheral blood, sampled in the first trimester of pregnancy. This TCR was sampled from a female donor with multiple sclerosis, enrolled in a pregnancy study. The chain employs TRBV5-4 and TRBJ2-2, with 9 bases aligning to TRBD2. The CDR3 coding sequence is TGTGCCAGCAGACCCTCAAGCGGGAGGCCCGGGGAGCTGTTTTTT. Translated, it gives CASRPSSGRPGELFF.